A selection of T cell receptor beta chains follows, all from one sample in a study of kidney transplant recipient with SARS-CoV-2 infection. TCRdb re-analysed the reads in MiXCR, keeping a single row per CDR3 protein. The sample contains roughly 230,000 distinct CDR3 sequences, about 28% of which appear only once. The source material was a blood sample, sampled at baseline and on day 111 from a kidney transplant recipient. The source is a male patient aged 30 to 39 who had COVID-19 and was a kidney transplant recipient. Certain T cells may be donor cells from the graft. Each CDR3 is given with its conserved first and last residue.

V: TRBV4-1
J: TRBJ1-2
CDR3: CASSPSSGQGANYGYTF

V: TRBV5-1
J: TRBJ1-1
CDR3: CASSFRGAGTEAFF

V: TRBV5-4
J: TRBJ1-2
CDR3: CASCPVVPGKTYGYTF

V: TRBV12-3/TRBV12-4
J: TRBJ1-2
CDR3: CASLPPWDSSNYGYTF

V: TRBV10-1
J: TRBJ1-2
CDR3: CAGSIRRRSRKTYGYTF

V: TRBV28
J: TRBJ2-4
CDR3: CASRPHGKNIQYF

V: TRBV11-2
J: TRBJ2-7
CDR3: CASSQGGLEQYF

V: TRBV6-6
J: TRBJ2-4
CDR3: CASIRQAEGNIQYF

V: TRBV9
J: TRBJ2-2
CDR3: CASSETSGRTGELFF

V: TRBV28
J: TRBJ1-1
CDR3: CALRGIGGNTEAFF

V: TRBV6-2/TRBV6-3
J: TRBJ1-1
CDR3: CASSSGPRNTEAFF

V: TRBV14
J: TRBJ2-5
CDR3: CASSQWIQETQYF

V: TRBV28
J: TRBJ1-1
CDR3: CASSLGTVNTEAFF

V: TRBV6-5
J: TRBJ2-1
CDR3: CASSYSLGGTGNEQFF

V: TRBV5-4
J: TRBJ2-5
CDR3: CASSPGTGNQETQYF

V: TRBV4-1
J: TRBJ1-3
CDR3: CASSTGTAISGNTIYF

V: TRBV6-4
J: TRBJ1-2
CDR3: CASSEGDRVGGYTF

V: TRBV9
J: TRBJ2-1
CDR3: CASSAQAFGTDNEQFF

V: TRBV7-6
J: TRBJ2-7
CDR3: CASTSGQNSYEQYF

V: TRBV11-2
J: NA
CDR3: CTSSPGTAYEQYF

V: TRBV28
J: TRBJ2-2
CDR3: CASTQVGTGYTGGLLF

V: TRBV2
J: TRBJ2-1
CDR3: CASSDSVPGLAGNNEQFF

V: TRBV5-1
J: TRBJ2-5
CDR3: CASSSAVGEGETQYF

V: TRBV7-8
J: TRBJ2-7
CDR3: CASSLDRGQTYEQYF

V: TRBV4-1
J: TRBJ1-4
CDR3: CASSQVLTGWTNEKLFF

V: TRBV30
J: TRBJ2-1
CDR3: CAWSNRRGNEQFF

V: TRBV4-2
J: TRBJ2-1
CDR3: CASSPDSSYNEQFF

V: TRBV19
J: TRBJ1-4
CDR3: CASSIGQGGEKLFF

V: TRBV4-1
J: TRBJ1-4
CDR3: CASSQEVEVAVALEKLFF

V: TRBV13
J: TRBJ2-1
CDR3: CASSYRGEREQFF

V: TRBV20-1
J: TRBJ1-2
CDR3: CSAQRGVPGYTF

V: TRBV9
J: TRBJ2-1
CDR3: CASSALAGGGNEQFF

V: TRBV5-1
J: TRBJ2-6
CDR3: CASSSRWVNVLTF

V: TRBV3-1
J: TRBJ2-2
CDR3: CASSHRGPISGLTGELFF

V: TRBV24-1
J: TRBJ2-1
CDR3: CATSDATLREGAHGQFF

V: TRBV2
J: TRBJ1-4
CDR3: CASKTGTATNEKLFF

V: TRBV7-2
J: TRBJ1-2
CDR3: CASSRLGRDGKTYGYTF

V: TRBV20-1
J: TRBJ1-1
CDR3: CSALTHGTSEAFF

V: TRBV3-1
J: TRBJ2-6
CDR3: CASSQEGSSSGANVLTF

V: TRBV3-1
J: TRBJ1-1
CDR3: CASSSQSPISIRTEAFF

V: TRBV10-1
J: TRBJ2-3
CDR3: CSSSDRRDQREGLSPDTQYF

V: TRBV7-8
J: TRBJ1-5
CDR3: CASSPDRAQPQHF

V: TRBV4-2
J: TRBJ2-1
CDR3: CASSQVSGGVVNEQFF

V: TRBV27
J: TRBJ2-3
CDR3: CASSLSSSVDTQYF

V: TRBV19
J: TRBJ2-3
CDR3: CASSPLGSGRSDTQYF

V: TRBV12-3/TRBV12-4
J: TRBJ1-4
CDR3: CASSLAINEKLFF

V: TRBV7-2
J: TRBJ2-1
CDR3: CASSAGTARQYNEQFF

V: TRBV7-5
J: TRBJ1-2
CDR3: CISVPEVATGVGKTYGYAF

V: TRBV5-4
J: TRBJ1-2
CDR3: CASCKIVPGKTYGYTF

V: TRBV6-1
J: TRBJ2-7
CDR3: CASSVRGDSSYEQYF

V: TRBV18
J: TRBJ2-7
CDR3: CAGSQGRDRGPYEQYF

V: TRBV11-1
J: TRBJ2-7
CDR3: CASSRRTSGSYEQYF